This TCR beta chain was documented in a study of cytomegalovirus exposure and HLA in healthy donors. Across the whole study: An earlier analysis found 117 million unique TCR beta sequences from about 190 million T cells.

CDR1 is SSHAT, CDR2 FNYEAQ, per germline (reference sequence). There are 13 residues in the CDR3. The PCR employed 60 Vbeta primers together with 13 Jbeta primers. The table came from immunoSEQ multiplex PCR; TCRdb's copy has only in-frame clones and leaves some out. The table shows some 180,000 clones, with around 75% occurring only once. This clone was observed a single time. A junction end diverges from the germline sequence, so it may reflect a read error. The chain employs TRBV7-7 and TRBJ2-5; 9 bases are shared with TRBD2. The receptor was isolated from a female donor in good health and CMV-seronegative. Material for sequencing was PBMCs. The CDR3 sequence is CASSTTSGMSQYF. The DNA for the CDR3 is TGTGCTAGCAGCACGACTAGCGGTATGTCCCAGTACTTC. The complete variable domain, with remaining parts taken from reference TRBV7-7 and TRBJ2-5, reads GAGVSQSPRYKVTKRGQDVTLRCDPISSHATLYWYQQALGQGPEFLTYFNYEAQPDKSGLPSDRFSAERPEGSISTLTIQRTEQRDSAMYRCASSTTSGMSQYFGPGTRLLVL.